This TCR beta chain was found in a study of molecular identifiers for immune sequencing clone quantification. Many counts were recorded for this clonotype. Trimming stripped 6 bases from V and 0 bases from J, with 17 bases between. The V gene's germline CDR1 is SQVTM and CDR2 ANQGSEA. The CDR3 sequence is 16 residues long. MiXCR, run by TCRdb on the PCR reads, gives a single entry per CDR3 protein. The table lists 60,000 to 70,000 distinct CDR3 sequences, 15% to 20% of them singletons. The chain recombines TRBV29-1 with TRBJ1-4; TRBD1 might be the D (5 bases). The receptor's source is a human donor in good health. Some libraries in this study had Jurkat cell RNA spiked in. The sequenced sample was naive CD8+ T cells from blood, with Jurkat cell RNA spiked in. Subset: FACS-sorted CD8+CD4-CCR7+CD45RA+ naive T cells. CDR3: CSVAGDRETTNEKLFF. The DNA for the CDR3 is TGCAGCGTAGCTGGTGACAGAGAGACAACTAATGAAAAACTGTTTTTT.